Following are 10 T cell receptor beta chains from one sample sequenced in a study of post-analysis software for immune sequencing data. No antigen has been identified for these receptors. Unique molecular identifiers featured in each of the TCR beta cDNA libraries. Via MiXCR, TCRdb re-called the PCR reads, giving one row per CDR3 protein. The profile shows 350,000 to 450,000 distinct CDR3 sequences, 39% of them singletons. General observations from the study: TRBV5-6, TRBV5-1 and TRBV20-1 belonged to a set of about five TRBV segments that were more frequent in patients than controls.

Sequencing used blood. These receptors originate from a girl aged 2 to 10 with multiple sclerosis.

The chain links TRBV6-2 or TRBV6-3 to TRBJ2-4; perhaps TRBD1 as D (5 bases). TRBJ2-7 matches the DNA end more closely, so the J call is doubtful. The CDR3 totals 11 residues. In germline, CDR1 is MNHEY, CDR2 SVGEGT. CDR3 protein: CASMKGFEQYF. CDR3 nucleotide sequence: TGTGCCAGCATGAAGGGGTTCGAGCAGTACTTC.

This clonotype was detected once. This chain uses TRBV2 with TRBJ2-1; TRBD1 aligns across 7 bases. Trimming cost V 6 bases and J 3 bases; bases outside gene matches: 11. The CDR3 is made up of 16 amino acids. Germline values: CDR1 SNHLY, CDR2 FYNNEI. The CDR3 is CASRTDRVKLYNEQFF. In nucleotides, the CDR3 is TGTGCCAGCAGAACAGACAGGGTAAAACTCTACAATGAGCAGTTCTTC. The full variable domain, completed using reference TRBV2 and TRBJ2-1, is EPEVTQTPSHQVTQMGQEVILRCVPISNHLYFYWYRQILGQKVEFLVSFYNNEISEKSEIFDDQFSVERPDGSNFTLKIRSTKLEDSAMYFCASRTDRVKLYNEQFFGPGTRLTVL.

A single count supports this clonotype. The genes are TRBV7-6 and TRBJ2-5; D possibly uses TRBD1 or TRBD2 (6 bases each). The DNA end lines up better with TRBJ2-7; the J call may be wrong. Germline V gene data show CDR1 as SGHVS and CDR2 as FNYEAQ. The CDR3 has 14 residues. The CDR3 loop is CASSPFPGAYEQYF. CDR3 in DNA: TGTGCCAGCAGCCCCTTCCCGGGGGCATACGAGCAGTACTTC.

The rearrangement uses TRBV12-3 or TRBV12-4 and TRBJ2-3; D possibly corresponds to TRBD1 (5 bases). Trimming cost V 3 bases and J 4 bases, with 17 bases left between them. The CDR3 is made up of 16 amino acids. The CDR3 spells CASSFPARVRADTQYF. CDR3 in DNA: TGTGCCAGCAGTTTTCCCGCCAGGGTTAGGGCAGATACGCAGTATTTT.

This clonotype was observed a handful of times. The chain uses TRBV12-3 or TRBV12-4 and TRBJ1-2, with a possible D match to TRBD1 (6 bases). The CDR3 is made up of 14 amino acids. V was shortened by 4 bases and J by 7 bases, with 16 bases between the two germline ends. In DNA form, the CDR3 reads TGTGCCAGCAGTTCTAAGACAGGACGGTCTGGCTACACCTTC. Its protein product is CASSSKTGRSGYTF.

The V call is TRBV29-1, the J call TRBJ1-1, with D hard to call. There are 12 residues in the CDR3. With 6 bases removed from V and 3 bases from J, the gap between germline ends came to 11 bases. CDR1 and CDR2 (germline): SQVTM, ANQGSEA. The CDR3 here is CSVAAGYTEAFF. For the CDR3, the DNA is TGCAGCGTAGCCGCGGGGTACACTGAAGCTTTCTTT.

The gene calls are TRBV7-6 and TRBJ2-5; D gene ambiguous. CDR1 and CDR2 from the germline V gene are SGHVS and FNYEAQ. The CDR3 is made up of 13 amino acids. Trimming shortened V by 2 bases and J by 5 bases, and 9 bases separated the two germline ends. CDR3 bases: TGTGCCAGCAGCTTATTTTATGGGGAGACCCAGTACTTC. Residues: CASSLFYGETQYF.

In its sample, this clonotype was seen a few times. V and J are TRBV7-2 and TRBJ2-1, with 12 nucleotides matching TRBD2. Trimming took 6 bases from V and 9 from J; bases not matched to a gene: 9. Germline V lookup: CDR1 SGHTA, CDR2 FQGNSA. The length of the CDR3 is 15 residues. The CDR3 region is CASRLSSGRAAEQFF. For the CDR3, the DNA is TGTGCCAGCAGACTGTCTAGCGGGAGGGCCGCTGAGCAGTTCTTC. Drawing the rest from reference TRBV7-2 and TRBJ2-1, the complete variable domain is GAGVSQSPSNKVTEKGKDVELRCDPISGHTALYWYRQSLGQGLEFLIYFQGNSAPDKSGLPSDRFSAERTGGSVSTLTIQRTQQEDSAVYLCASRLSSGRAAEQFFGPGTRLTVL.

This clonotype was picked up one time. This chain joins TRBV7-9 and TRBJ2-1; maybe TRBD1 (6 bases). CDR3 length: 17 residues. Germline loops: CDR1 SEHNR, CDR2 FQNEAQ (reference sequence). V lost 4 bases and J 1 base, leaving 17 bases between the germline ends. The CDR3: CASSSYLGARSYNEQFF. CDR3 nucleotide sequence: TGTGCCAGCAGCTCTTATTTGGGGGCGAGGTCCTACAATGAGCAGTTCTTC.

A few counts support this clonotype. The chain recombines TRBV6-6 with TRBJ2-3; 8 nucleotides match TRBD1. Germline trimming cut 8 bases from V and 6 bases from J; bases unmatched to any gene: 7. The CDR3 is made up of 13 amino acids. CDR1 MNHNY and CDR2 SVGAGI come from the germline V gene (reference sequence). The CDR3 DNA reads TGTGCCAGCGAAGCAGGGGGCGGTGATACGCAGTATTTT. The encoded protein is CASEAGGGDTQYF.